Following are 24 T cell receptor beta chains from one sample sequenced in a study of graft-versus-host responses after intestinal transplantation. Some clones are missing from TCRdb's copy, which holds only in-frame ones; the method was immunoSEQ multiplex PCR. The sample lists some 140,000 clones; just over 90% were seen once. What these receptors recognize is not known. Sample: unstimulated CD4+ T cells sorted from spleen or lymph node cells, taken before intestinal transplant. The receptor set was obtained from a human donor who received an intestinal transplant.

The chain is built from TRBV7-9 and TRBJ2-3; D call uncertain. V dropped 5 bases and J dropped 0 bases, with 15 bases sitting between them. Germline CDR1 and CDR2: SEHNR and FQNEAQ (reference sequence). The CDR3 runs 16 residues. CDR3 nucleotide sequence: TGTGCCAGCAGCCCAGGCAGAGCCACTAGCACAGATACGCAGTATTTT. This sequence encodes CASSPGRATSTDTQYF.

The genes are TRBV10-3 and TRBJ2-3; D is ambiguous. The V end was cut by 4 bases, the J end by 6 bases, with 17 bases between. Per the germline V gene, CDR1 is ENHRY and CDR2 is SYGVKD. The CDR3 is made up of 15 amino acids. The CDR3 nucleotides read TGTGCCATCAGTGCCCCGGAGCGTAGCCCGGATACGCAGTATTTT. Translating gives CAISAPERSPDTQYF.

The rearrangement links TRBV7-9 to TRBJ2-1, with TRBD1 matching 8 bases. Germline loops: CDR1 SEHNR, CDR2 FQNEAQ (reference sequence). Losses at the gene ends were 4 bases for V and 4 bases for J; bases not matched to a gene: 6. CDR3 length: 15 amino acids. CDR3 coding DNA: TGTGCCAGCAGCTATTGGACAGGGTTGTACAATGAGCAGTTCTTC. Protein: CASSYWTGLYNEQFF.

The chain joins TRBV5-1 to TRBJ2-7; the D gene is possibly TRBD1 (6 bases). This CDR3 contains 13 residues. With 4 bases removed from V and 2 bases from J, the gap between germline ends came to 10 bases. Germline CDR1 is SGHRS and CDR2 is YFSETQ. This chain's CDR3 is CASSRTATYEQYF. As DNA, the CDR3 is TGCGCCAGCAGCCGGACAGCTACCTACGAGCAGTACTTC.

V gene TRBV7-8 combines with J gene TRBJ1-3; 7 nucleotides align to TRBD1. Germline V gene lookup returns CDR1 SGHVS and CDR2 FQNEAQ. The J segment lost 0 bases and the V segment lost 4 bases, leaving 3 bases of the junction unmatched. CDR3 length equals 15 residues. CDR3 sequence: CASSYPGGSGNTIYF. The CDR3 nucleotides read TGTGCCAGCAGCTATCCAGGGGGCTCTGGAAACACCATATATTTT.

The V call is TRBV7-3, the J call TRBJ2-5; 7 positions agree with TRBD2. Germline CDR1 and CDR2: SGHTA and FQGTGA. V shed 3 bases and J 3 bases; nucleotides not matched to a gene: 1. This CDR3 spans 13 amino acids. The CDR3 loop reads CASSFAGEETQYF. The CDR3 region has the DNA TGTGCCAGCAGCTTTGCGGGGGAAGAGACCCAGTACTTC.

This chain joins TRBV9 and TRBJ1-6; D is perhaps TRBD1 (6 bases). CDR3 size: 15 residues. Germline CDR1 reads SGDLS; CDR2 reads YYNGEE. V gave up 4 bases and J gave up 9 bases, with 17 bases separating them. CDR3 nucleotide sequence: TGTGCCAGCAGCCCTGAACAGGGTTGGGCTTCACCCCTCCACTTT. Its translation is CASSPEQGWASPLHF.

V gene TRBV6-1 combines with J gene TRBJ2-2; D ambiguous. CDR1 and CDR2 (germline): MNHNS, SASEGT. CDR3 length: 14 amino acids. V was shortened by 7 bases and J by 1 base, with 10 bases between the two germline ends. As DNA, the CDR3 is TGTGCCAGCAAGACCAGGTTGAACACCGGGGAGCTGTTTTTT. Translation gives CASKTRLNTGELFF.

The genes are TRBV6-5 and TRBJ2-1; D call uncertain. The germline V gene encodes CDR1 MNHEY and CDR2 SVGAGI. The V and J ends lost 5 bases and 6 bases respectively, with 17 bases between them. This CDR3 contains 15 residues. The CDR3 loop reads CASSRQKILTNEQFF. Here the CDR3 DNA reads TGTGCCAGCAGTCGACAAAAAATCCTAACCAATGAGCAGTTCTTC.

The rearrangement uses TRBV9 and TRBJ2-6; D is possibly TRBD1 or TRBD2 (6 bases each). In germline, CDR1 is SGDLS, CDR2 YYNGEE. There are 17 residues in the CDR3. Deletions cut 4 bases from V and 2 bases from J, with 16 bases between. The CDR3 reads CASSPTGGGPGANVLTF. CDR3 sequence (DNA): TGTGCCAGCAGCCCCACCGGAGGGGGTCCTGGGGCCAACGTCCTGACTTTC.

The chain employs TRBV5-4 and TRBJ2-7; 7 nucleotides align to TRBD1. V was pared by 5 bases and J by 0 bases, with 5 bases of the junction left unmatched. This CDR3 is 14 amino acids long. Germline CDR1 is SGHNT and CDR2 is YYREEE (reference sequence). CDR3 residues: CASRQTGSSYEQYF. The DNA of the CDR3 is TGTGCCAGCAGGCAGACAGGGAGCTCCTACGAGCAGTACTTC.

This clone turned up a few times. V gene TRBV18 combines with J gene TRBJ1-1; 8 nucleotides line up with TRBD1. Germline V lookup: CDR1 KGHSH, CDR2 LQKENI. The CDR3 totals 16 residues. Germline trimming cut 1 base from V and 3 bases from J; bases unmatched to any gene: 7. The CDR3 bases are TGTGCCAGCTCACCACGGTCGAGACAGGGGTACACTGAAGCTTTCTTT. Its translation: CASSPRSRQGYTEAFF.

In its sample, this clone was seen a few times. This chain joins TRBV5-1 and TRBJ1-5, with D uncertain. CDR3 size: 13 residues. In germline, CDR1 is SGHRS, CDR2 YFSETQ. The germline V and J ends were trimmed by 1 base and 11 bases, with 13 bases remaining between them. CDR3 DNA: TGCGCCAGCAGCTTGATTAGCGGGCAGGCCCAGCATTTT. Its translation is CASSLISGQAQHF.

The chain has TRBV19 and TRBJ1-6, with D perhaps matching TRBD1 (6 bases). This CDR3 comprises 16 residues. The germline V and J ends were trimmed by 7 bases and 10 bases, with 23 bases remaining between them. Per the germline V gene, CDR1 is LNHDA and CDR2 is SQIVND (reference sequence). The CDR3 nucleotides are TGTGCCAGTACTCCTCCCCAGGGGCTTCTTAGGTCACCCCTCCACTTT. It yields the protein CASTPPQGLLRSPLHF.

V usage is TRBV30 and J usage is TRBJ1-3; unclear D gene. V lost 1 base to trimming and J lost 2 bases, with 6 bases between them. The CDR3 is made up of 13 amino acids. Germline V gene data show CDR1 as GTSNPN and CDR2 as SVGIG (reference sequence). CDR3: CAWSAGTGNTIYF. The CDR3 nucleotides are TGTGCCTGGAGTGCGGGGACTGGAAACACCATATATTTT.

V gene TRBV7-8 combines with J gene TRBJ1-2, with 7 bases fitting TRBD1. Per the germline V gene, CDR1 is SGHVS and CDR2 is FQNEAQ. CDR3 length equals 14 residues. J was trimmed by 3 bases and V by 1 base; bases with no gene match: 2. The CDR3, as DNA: TGTGCCAGCAGCTTAGGAACAGGGGACTATGGCTACACCTTC. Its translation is CASSLGTGDYGYTF.

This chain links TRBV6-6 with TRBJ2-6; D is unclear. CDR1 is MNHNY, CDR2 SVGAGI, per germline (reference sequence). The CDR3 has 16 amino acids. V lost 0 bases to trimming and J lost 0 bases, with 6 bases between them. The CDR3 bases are TGTGCCAGCAGTTACTCAGCGAACTCTGGGGCCAACGTCCTGACTTTC. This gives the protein CASSYSANSGANVLTF.

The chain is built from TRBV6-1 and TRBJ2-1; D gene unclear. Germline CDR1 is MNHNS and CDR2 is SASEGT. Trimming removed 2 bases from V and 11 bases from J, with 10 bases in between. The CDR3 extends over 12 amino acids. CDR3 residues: CASSERSGQQFF. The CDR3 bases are TGTGCCAGCAGTGAACGATCCGGACAGCAGTTCTTC.

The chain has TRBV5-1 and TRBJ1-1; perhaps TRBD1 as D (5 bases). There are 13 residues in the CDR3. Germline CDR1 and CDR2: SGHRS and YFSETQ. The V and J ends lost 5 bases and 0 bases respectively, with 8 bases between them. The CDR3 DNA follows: TGCGCCAGCAGACAGGTTATGAACACTGAAGCTTTCTTT. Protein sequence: CASRQVMNTEAFF.

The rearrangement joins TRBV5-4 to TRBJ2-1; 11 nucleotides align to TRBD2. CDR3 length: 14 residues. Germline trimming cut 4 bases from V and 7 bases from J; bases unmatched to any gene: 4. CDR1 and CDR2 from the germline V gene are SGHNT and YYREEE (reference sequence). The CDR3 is CASSIAGGRNEQFF. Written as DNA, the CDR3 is TGTGCCAGCAGCATAGCGGGGGGGCGAAATGAGCAGTTCTTC.

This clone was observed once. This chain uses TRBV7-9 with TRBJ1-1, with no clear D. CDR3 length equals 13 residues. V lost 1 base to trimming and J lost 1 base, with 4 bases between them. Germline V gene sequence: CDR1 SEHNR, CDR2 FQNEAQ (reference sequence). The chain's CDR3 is CASSLGQNTEAFF. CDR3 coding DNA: TGTGCCAGCAGCTTAGGCCAGAACACTGAAGCTTTCTTT.

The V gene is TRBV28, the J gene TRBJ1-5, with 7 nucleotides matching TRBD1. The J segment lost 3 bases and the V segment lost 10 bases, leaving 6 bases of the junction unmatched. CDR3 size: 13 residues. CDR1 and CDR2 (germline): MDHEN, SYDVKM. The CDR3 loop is CATAGGVNQPQHF. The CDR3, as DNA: TGTGCCACCGCAGGGGGTGTCAATCAGCCCCAGCATTTT.

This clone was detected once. The CDR3 DNA reads as TGTGCCAGCAGCTCCGATCTTGGCGCGGGGGAGCCAAGGGGCGAGCAGTACTTC. Protein product: CASSSDLGAGEPRGEQYF. V gene TRBV5-4 combines with J gene TRBJ2-7; TRBD2 matches at 7 bases. V trimming: 3 bases; J trimming: 6 bases; junction bases outside the gene matches: 21. The CDR3 length is 18 residues. Germline loops: CDR1 SGHNT, CDR2 YYREEE (reference sequence).

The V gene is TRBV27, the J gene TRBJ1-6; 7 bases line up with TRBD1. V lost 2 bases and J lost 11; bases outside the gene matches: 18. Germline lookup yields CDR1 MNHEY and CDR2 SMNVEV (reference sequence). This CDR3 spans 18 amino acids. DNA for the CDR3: TGTGCCAGCAGTTTACAACCCGGGGACAGTACTCGTAGTACACCCCTCCACTTT. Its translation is CASSLQPGDSTRSTPLHF.